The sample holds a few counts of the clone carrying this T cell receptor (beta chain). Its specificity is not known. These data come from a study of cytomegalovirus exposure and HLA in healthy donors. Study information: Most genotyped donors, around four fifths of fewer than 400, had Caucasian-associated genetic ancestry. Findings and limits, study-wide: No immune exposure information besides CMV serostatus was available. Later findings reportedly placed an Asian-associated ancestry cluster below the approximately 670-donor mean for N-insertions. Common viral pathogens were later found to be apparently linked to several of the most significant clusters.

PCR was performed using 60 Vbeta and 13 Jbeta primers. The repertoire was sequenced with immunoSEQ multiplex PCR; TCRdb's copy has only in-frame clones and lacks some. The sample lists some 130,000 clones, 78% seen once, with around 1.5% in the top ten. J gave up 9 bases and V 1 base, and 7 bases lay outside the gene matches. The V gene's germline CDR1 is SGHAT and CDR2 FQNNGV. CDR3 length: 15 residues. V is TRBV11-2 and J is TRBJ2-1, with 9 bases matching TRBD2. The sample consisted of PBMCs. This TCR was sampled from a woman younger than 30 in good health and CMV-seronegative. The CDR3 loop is CASSLVGLASSEQFF. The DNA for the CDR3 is TGTGCCAGCAGCTTAGTGGGACTAGCCTCTAGTGAGCAGTTCTTC.